This T cell receptor (beta chain) was recorded in a study of T cell repertoires in cytomegalovirus infection. This clonotype was seen a handful of times. Antigen unknown. MiXCR, run by TCRdb on the reads, gives a single entry per CDR3 protein. Of approximately 730,000 distinct CDR3 sequences listed, around 31% were seen once; the top ten hold about 18%. Study results and limitations: Using cumulative public TCR beta family frequency, the authors identified those who carried CMV together with the relevant HLA. It was HLA-C-restricted CMV-specific TCR beta clonotypes that dominated the response ex vivo.

This CDR3 contains 17 residues. V lost 6 bases to trimming and J lost 10 bases; unmatched junction nucleotides: 19. Per the germline V gene, CDR1 is LNHDA and CDR2 is SQIVND (reference sequence). This receptor was identified in a human donor in good health (CMV status not recorded). Some clones in this sample may be carry-over from other donors' samples. The rearrangement links TRBV19 to TRBJ2-1; 9 nucleotides align to TRBD2. Here the sequenced sample was cultured PBMCs, taken from culture after CMV antigen stimulation. The CDR3 reads CASRRSGWSSGNREQFF. The CDR3 nucleotides are TGTGCCAGTAGAAGATCGGGGTGGTCTAGCGGGAACAGAGAGCAGTTCTTC.